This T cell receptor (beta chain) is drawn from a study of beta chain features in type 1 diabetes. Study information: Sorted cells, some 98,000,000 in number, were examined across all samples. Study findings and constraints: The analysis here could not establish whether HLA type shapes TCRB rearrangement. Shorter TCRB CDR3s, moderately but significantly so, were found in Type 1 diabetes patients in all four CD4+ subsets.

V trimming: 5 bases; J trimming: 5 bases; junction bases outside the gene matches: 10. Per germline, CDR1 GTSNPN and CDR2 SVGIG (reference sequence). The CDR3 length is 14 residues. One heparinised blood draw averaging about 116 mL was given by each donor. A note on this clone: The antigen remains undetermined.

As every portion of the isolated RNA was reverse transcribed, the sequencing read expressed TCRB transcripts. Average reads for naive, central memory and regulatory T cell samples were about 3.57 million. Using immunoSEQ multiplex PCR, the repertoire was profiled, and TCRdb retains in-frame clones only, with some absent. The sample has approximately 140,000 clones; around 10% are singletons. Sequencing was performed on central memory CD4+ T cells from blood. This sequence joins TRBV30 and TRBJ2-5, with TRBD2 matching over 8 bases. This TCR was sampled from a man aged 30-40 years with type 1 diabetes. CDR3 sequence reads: CAWALGGGTETQYF. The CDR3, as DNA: TGTGCCTGGGCGCTGGGCGGGGGGACTGAGACCCAGTACTTC.